Detailed here is one T cell receptor beta chain. The data were taken from a study of blood T cell repertoires in COVID-19. Clones were sequenced by immunoSEQ multiplex PCR, and TCRdb holds only the in-frame ones, with some missing. The sample holds 100,000 to 150,000 clones, around 89% seen once. The CDR3 is 16 residues long. The germline gives CDR1 SGHTA, CDR2 FQGNSA. The V and J ends lost 2 bases and 3 bases respectively, with 13 bases between them. The chain has TRBV7-2 and TRBJ1-4, with D possibly being TRBD1 (6 bases). The sample taken for sequencing was peripheral blood. The sequence derives from a man aged 55 to 70 with COVID-19, enrolled during active disease. CDR3 in amino acids: CASSLMGANANEKLFF. The CDR3, as DNA: TGTGCCAGCAGCTTAATGGGGGCGAATGCTAATGAAAAACTGTTTTTT.